These 6 T cell receptor beta chains came from one sample sequenced in a study of shared clonotypes between healthy human individuals. Assay: immunoSEQ multiplex PCR; the TCRdb copy retains only in-frame clones and omits some. This sample has about 1 million clones, with about 75% found just once. The source material was memory CD4+ T cells sorted from blood. Indicated subset: CD45RA-negative fraction. The receptor set was obtained from a man aged 18 to 35 in good health.

V usage is TRBV7-8 and J usage is TRBJ2-7; 9 nucleotides align to TRBD1. CDR1 is SGHVS, CDR2 FQNEAQ, per germline. The ends lost 4 bases at V and 3 bases at J; junction bases unmatched: 4. CDR3 length equals 14 residues. Written as DNA, the CDR3 is TGTGCCAGCAGCTCTGGGACAGGGAGCTACGAGCAGTACTTC. This translates into CASSSGTGSYEQYF.

In its sample, this clone was seen once. DNA for the CDR3: TGTGCCAGCAGAGAAACAGGGTTCGCGAACACCGGGGAGCTGTTTTTT. The encoded protein is CASRETGFANTGELFF. The chain recombines TRBV2 with TRBJ2-2; TRBD1 is a possible D gene (6 bases). Germline CDR1 SNHLY, CDR2 FYNNEI. The CDR3 contains 16 residues. Trimming shortened V by 6 bases and J by 0 bases, and 14 bases separated the two germline ends.

This chain uses TRBV6-6 with TRBJ2-1; 8 nucleotides align to TRBD2. This CDR3 has 14 amino acids. CDR1 is MNHNY and CDR2 is SVGAGI in the germline V gene (reference sequence). Trimming at V came to 10 bases and at J to 4 bases, leaving 9 bases not matched to a gene. CDR3 nucleotide sequence: TGTGCCACCACCCCTAGCGGGTTTTACAATGAGCAGTTCTTC. This sequence encodes CATTPSGFYNEQFF.

The gene calls are TRBV9 and TRBJ1-5, with D uncertain. V dropped 3 bases and J dropped 0 bases, with 7 bases sitting between them. The CDR3 sequence is 14 residues long. Germline lookup yields CDR1 SGDLS and CDR2 YYNGEE. DNA for the CDR3: TGTGCCAGCAGCGCCAAAGATAGCAATCAGCCCCAGCATTTT. Amino acids: CASSAKDSNQPQHF.

The chain links TRBV7-2 to TRBJ2-1; D not certain. The CDR3 consists of 14 residues. Germline CDR1 and CDR2: SGHTA and FQGNSA. V shed 7 bases and J shed 1 base, with 11 bases lying between them. This CDR3 is CASIRMISYNEQFF. The CDR3, as DNA: TGTGCCAGCATCAGAATGATATCCTACAATGAGCAGTTCTTC.

In this sample, this clone turned up once. This rearrangement joins TRBV10-3 to TRBJ2-7, with 11 bases aligning to TRBD1. The junction had 5 bases not matched to a gene; V was cut back by 4 bases and J by 3 bases. The CDR3 has 15 amino acids. Germline CDR1 ENHRY, CDR2 SYGVKD. CDR3 protein: CAISADRGPLYEQYF. CDR3 nucleotides: TGTGCCATCAGTGCGGACAGGGGGCCCCTCTACGAGCAGTACTTC.